This entry is about one T cell receptor (beta chain). As yet, its antigen is unknown. Clones were read by immunoSEQ multiplex PCR, and TCRdb kept only the in-frame ones, dropping some. The sample shows approximately 1,500,000 clones, 95% to 97% of them seen only once. These data are taken from a study of shared clonotypes between healthy human individuals. Study-level findings and limits: Naive subsets tended to show greater estimated richness than memory subsets.

The CDR3 contains 13 residues. V trimming: 8 bases; J trimming: 7 bases; junction bases outside the gene matches: 3. From germline, CDR1 is MDHEN and CDR2 SYDVKM. The TCR was taken from a young man in good health. The sequenced sample was naive CD4+ T cells sorted from blood. Specified subset: CD45RA+ positively selected. The genes are TRBV28 and TRBJ2-1, with 12 bases fitting TRBD2. The CDR3 DNA is TGTGCCAGCCGACTAGCGGGGGCGAATGAGCAGTTCTTC. This gives the protein CASRLAGANEQFF.